The next 20 T cell receptor beta chains were all read from a single sample in a study of OX40 agonist ivuxolimab in advanced cancers. Measured with immunoSEQ multiplex PCR; TCRdb has only the in-frame clones, and not every one. The sample has 55,000 to 65,000 clones, approximately 90% seen once. This specimen consisted of CD4+ or CD8+ T cells sorted from blood, obtained in a trial of the OX40 agonist ivuxolimab. These receptors originate from an adult with an advanced solid tumor such as melanoma, head and neck, liver or kidney cancer.

The rearrangement uses TRBV6-5 and TRBJ1-1; D is ambiguous. This CDR3 spans 12 amino acids. V lost 4 bases and J lost 0, with 3 bases in between. Germline V gives CDR1 MNHEY, CDR2 SVGAGI. CDR3 residues: CASSSVNTEAFF. The CDR3, as DNA: TGTGCCAGCAGTTCAGTGAACACTGAAGCTTTCTTT.

This chain uses TRBV5-1 with TRBJ1-2; TRBD1 matches 9 bases. There are 15 residues in the CDR3. V shed 4 bases, J shed 2 bases, and the junction held 6 bases outside the gene matches. Germline V gene sequence: CDR1 SGHRS, CDR2 YFSETQ. The CDR3 sequence is CASSQTGGVNYGYTF. CDR3 nucleotides: TGCGCCAGCAGCCAGACAGGGGGGGTAAACTATGGCTACACCTTC.

The chain couples TRBV28 to TRBJ2-1, with D hard to call. Germline-derived CDR1 and CDR2 are MDHEN and SYDVKM. The CDR3 spans 11 residues. V lost 8 bases and J 8 bases, leaving 10 bases between the germline ends. The CDR3 DNA reads TGTGCCAGCCAGATTTCGGATGAGCAGTTCTTC. Its translation is CASQISDEQFF.

The V gene is TRBV19, the J gene TRBJ2-7; 9 nucleotides align to TRBD1. This CDR3 comprises 16 residues. The trim removed 3 bases at V and 3 bases at J, leaving 9 bases unmatched. Germline V gives CDR1 LNHDA, CDR2 SQIVND (reference sequence). Here the CDR3 DNA reads TGTGCCAGTAGTATCACAGGGACAGGGACGGGCTACGAGCAGTACTTC. Translation: CASSITGTGTGYEQYF.

This clone was seen a single time. The chain carries TRBV6-5 and TRBJ2-7; 8 bases fit TRBD2. The CDR3 has 14 amino acids. Germline CDR1 is MNHEY and CDR2 is SVGAGI. V lost 7 bases, J lost 2 bases, and 7 bases stayed unmatched. CDR3 in amino acids: CASIPGGFTYEQYF. DNA for the CDR3: TGTGCCAGCATCCCGGGGGGGTTTACCTACGAGCAGTACTTC.

The chain has TRBV11-3 and TRBJ1-1, with 7 bases that match TRBD1. The V segment lost 1 base and the J segment 6 bases; nucleotides outside the gene matches: 2. The CDR3 contains 13 residues. CDR1 is SGHNT and CDR2 is YENEEA in the germline V gene. The CDR3 loop reads CASSLVGTAEAFF. CDR3 nucleotides: TGTGCCAGCAGCTTAGTTGGGACAGCTGAAGCTTTCTTT.

CDR3 DNA sequence: TGTGCCAGCAGCCTACCGAGCTCCTATAATTCACCCCTCCACTTT. Protein: CASSLPSSYNSPLHF. V and J are TRBV5-6 and TRBJ1-6; D unresolved. This CDR3 is 15 amino acids long. Trimming took off 4 bases at V and 0 bases at J, with 8 bases between the two ends. Germline V gene sequence: CDR1 SGHDT, CDR2 YYEEEE.

On this clone itself: A read error may account for a junction end that differs from germline. V gene TRBV5-1 combines with J gene TRBJ2-1; D gene uncertain. Germline CDR1 SGHRS, CDR2 YFSETQ. The CDR3 has 11 residues. The CDR3 DNA follows: TGCGCCAGCAGTTTGGACAATGAGCAGTTCTTC. It translates to CASSLDNEQFF. Filled out from reference TRBV5-1 and TRBJ2-1, the complete variable domain reads KAGVTQTPRYLIKTRGQQVTLSCSPISGHRSVSWYQQTPGQGLQFLFEYFSETQRNKGNFPGRFSGRQFSNSRSEMNVSTLELGDSALYLCASSLDNEQFFGPGTRLTVL.

This sequence joins TRBV7-2 and TRBJ2-7; 12 bases line up with TRBD2. V was pared by 6 bases and J by 1 base, with 10 bases of the junction left unmatched. Germline loops: CDR1 SGHTA, CDR2 FQGNSA. The CDR3 covers 17 residues. The CDR3 region has the DNA TGTGCCAGCAGTCAAAGCGGGGGGACTAGCGGGTCCTACGAGCAGTACTTC. Residues: CASSQSGGTSGSYEQYF. Full variable domain (missing parts from reference TRBV7-2 and TRBJ2-7): GAGVSQSPSNKVTEKGKDVELRCDPISGHTALYWYRQSLGQGLEFLIYFQGNSAPDKSGLPSDRFSAERTGGSVSTLTIQRTQQEDSAVYLCASSQSGGTSGSYEQYFGPGTRLTVT.

This chain joins TRBV5-1 and TRBJ2-7, with 10 bases fitting TRBD2. The J segment lost 2 bases and the V segment lost 4 bases, leaving 0 bases of the junction unmatched. This CDR3 is 13 amino acids long. Looked up from germline, CDR1 is SGHRS and CDR2 is YFSETQ. CDR3 loop: CASSSGGAYEQYF. DNA for the CDR3: TGCGCCAGCAGCAGCGGGGGGGCCTACGAGCAGTACTTC.

This rearrangement joins TRBV25-1 to TRBJ1-3; no reliable D call. CDR1 is MGHDK and CDR2 is SYGVNS in the germline V gene. The CDR3 loop spans 12 amino acids. Trimming shortened V by 8 bases and J by 12 bases, and 17 bases separated the two germline ends. CDR3 in amino acids: CASSQPGRRIYF. CDR3 nucleotides: TGTGCCAGCTCCCAGCCAGGCCGACGCATATATTTT.

The CDR3 nucleotides read TGTGCCAGCAGCAAAGACAGGACAGGGGTTATGGATACGCAGTATTTT. It yields the protein CASSKDRTGVMDTQYF. The gene calls are TRBV21-1 and TRBJ2-3; the DNA was not compared with TRBD1, the D call given in the table. TRBV21-1 is given as a pseudogene. This CDR3 has 16 amino acids.

This clone turned up a few times. The chain carries TRBV11-1 and TRBJ1-1, with D uncertain. This CDR3 has 13 residues. The germline CDR1 and CDR2 sequences are SGHAT and FQDESV (reference sequence). Between the trimmed V and J ends, which lost 3 bases and 5 bases, there was a span of 10 bases. The CDR3 protein is CASSFILGTEAFF. The CDR3, as DNA: TGTGCCAGCAGCTTCATCTTAGGGACTGAAGCTTTCTTT.

This clone showed up just once. The chain recombines TRBV6-4 with TRBJ2-3; the D gene is possibly TRBD2 (5 bases). CDR3 length equals 17 residues. The germline V and J ends were trimmed by 6 bases and 0 bases, with 19 bases remaining between them. Germline-derived CDR1 and CDR2 are MRHNA and SNTAGT. The chain's CDR3 is CASSRQASTASTDTQYF. The CDR3 coding sequence is TGTGCCAGCAGCCGCCAGGCTAGCACAGCTAGCACAGATACGCAGTATTTT.

The V call is TRBV10-2, the J call TRBJ2-7; D tentatively fits TRBD1 or TRBD2 (5 bases each). The length of the CDR3 is 14 residues. Germline V gene lookup returns CDR1 WSHSY and CDR2 SAAADI. Trimming removed 4 bases from V and 2 bases from J, with 12 bases in between. The CDR3 nucleotides are TGCGCCAGCAGTGGAGGGGCTCCGACCTACGAGCAGTACTTC. Protein sequence: CASSGGAPTYEQYF.

This CDR3 is CASSSGTGNSYEQYF. DNA of the CDR3: TGTGCCAGCAGTTCCGGGACAGGGAACTCCTACGAGCAGTACTTC. The chain couples TRBV6-5 to TRBJ2-7; 9 nucleotides match TRBD1. In germline, CDR1 is MNHEY, CDR2 SVGAGI. CDR3 length equals 15 residues. Germline trimming cut 4 bases from V and 0 bases from J; bases unmatched to any gene: 4.

The chain is built from TRBV6-1 and TRBJ1-6, with a possible D match to TRBD1 (6 bases). The germline V gene encodes CDR1 MNHNS and CDR2 SASEGT. Trimming pared 8 bases from V and 7 bases from J, leaving 12 bases between. The CDR3 is 13 amino acids. Written as DNA, the CDR3 is TGTGCCAGCGGGGACAAGGCGAATTCACCCCTCCACTTT. Amino acid sequence: CASGDKANSPLHF.

This clone appeared a few times. CDR3 region: CASSTGPNTGELFF. In DNA form, the CDR3 reads TGTGCCAGTAGCACCGGACCTAACACCGGGGAGCTGTTTTTT. The rearrangement uses TRBV19 and TRBJ2-2; D is unclear. The germline gives CDR1 LNHDA, CDR2 SQIVND (reference sequence). The CDR3 spans 14 residues. Trimming shortened V by 6 bases and J by 2 bases, and 10 bases separated the two germline ends.

There are a few counts of this clone. This sequence joins TRBV7-3 and TRBJ1-5, with D perhaps matching TRBD1 (5 bases). V lost 8 bases and J 3 bases, leaving 11 bases between the germline ends. The CDR3 is 13 amino acids. Looked up from germline, CDR1 is SGHTA and CDR2 is FQGTGA. Here the CDR3 reads CASAGQNNQPQHF. The CDR3 DNA reads TGTGCCAGCGCCGGACAAAACAATCAGCCCCAGCATTTT.

The chain carries TRBV5-1 and TRBJ2-5, with TRBD2 matching 7 bases. The CDR3 covers 14 residues. Trimming at V came to 5 bases and at J to 3 bases, leaving 7 bases not matched to a gene. CDR1 and CDR2 (germline): SGHRS, YFSETQ. CDR3 bases: TGCGCCAGCAGTTTTGGCGGGGGAAAAGAGACCCAGTACTTC. This translates into CASSFGGGKETQYF.